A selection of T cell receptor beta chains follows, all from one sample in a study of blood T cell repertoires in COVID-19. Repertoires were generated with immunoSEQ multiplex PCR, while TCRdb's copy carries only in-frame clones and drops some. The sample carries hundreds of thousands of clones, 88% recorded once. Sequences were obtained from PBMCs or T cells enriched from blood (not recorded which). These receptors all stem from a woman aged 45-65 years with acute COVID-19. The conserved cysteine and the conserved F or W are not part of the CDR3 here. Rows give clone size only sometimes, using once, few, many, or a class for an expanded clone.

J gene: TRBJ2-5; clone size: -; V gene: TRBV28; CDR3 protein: ASSLGRVETQY
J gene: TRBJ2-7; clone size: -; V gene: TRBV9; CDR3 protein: ASSPQGYEQY
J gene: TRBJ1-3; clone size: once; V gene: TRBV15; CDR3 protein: ATSTRQAGNTIY
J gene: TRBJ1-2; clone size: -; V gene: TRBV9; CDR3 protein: ASSELTGTGVGYT
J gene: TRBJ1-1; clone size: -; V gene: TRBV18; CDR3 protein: ASYLGQGNTEAF
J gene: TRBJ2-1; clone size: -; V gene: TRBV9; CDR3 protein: ASSDEAGYVEQF
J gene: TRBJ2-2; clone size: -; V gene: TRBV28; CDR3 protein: ASSPGQGSGELF
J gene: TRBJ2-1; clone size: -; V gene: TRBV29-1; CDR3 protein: SSEWGGNEQF
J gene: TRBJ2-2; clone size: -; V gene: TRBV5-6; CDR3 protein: ASSLQTLGGTGELF
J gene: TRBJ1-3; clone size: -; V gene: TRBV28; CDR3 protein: ASRETQTRTGNTIY